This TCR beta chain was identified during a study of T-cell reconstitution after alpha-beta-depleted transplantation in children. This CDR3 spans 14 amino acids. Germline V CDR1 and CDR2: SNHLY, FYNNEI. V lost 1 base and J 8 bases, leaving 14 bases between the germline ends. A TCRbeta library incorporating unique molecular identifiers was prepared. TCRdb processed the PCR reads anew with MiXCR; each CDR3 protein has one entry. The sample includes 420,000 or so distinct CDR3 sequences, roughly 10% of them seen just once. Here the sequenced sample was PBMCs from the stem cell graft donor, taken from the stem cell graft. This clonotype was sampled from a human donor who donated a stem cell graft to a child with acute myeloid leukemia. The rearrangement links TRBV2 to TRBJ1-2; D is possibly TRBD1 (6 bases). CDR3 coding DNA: TGTGCCAGCAGTGAAGGGGGGCGACTCGTCGGCTACACCTTC. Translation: CASSEGGRLVGYTF.